The subject of this entry is one T cell receptor (beta chain). The sample originates from a study of shared T cell receptors in the human thymus. V was clipped by 6 bases and J by 5 bases; unmatched bases: 20. Germline V gene data show CDR1 as ENHRY and CDR2 as SYGVKD. The CDR3 runs 19 residues. The repertoire was sequenced with immunoSEQ multiplex PCR; TCRdb's copy has only in-frame clones and lacks some. The sample holds hundreds of thousands of clones, around 85% seen once. The sample was also reused in another study, on human thymus T cells. That work states: Thymic and blood repertoires appeared to display a bias in their usage of V and J genes.

The chain combines TRBV10-3 with TRBJ2-1; 9 bases match TRBD1. The sequencing input was thymocytes. The clonotype comes from a girl in the first two years of life with a congenital heart defect. CDR3 region: CAIRSGTGYGRASNNEQFF. In DNA form, the CDR3 reads TGTGCCATCAGGTCCGGGACAGGGTATGGGCGGGCGTCAAACAATGAGCAGTTCTTC.